Reported below is one T cell receptor beta chain. Individuals aged roughly 18 to 95 years were recruited from fewer than 30 US areas. Participants reported their clinical history, and cohort assignment relied on those reports. People in the exposed group encountered a COVID-19 case within 2 weeks before entering the study. With 6 bases clipped from V and 2 bases from J, the junction kept 7 bases outside the gene matches. Germline V gene data show CDR1 as SGHDN and CDR2 as FVKESK. The CDR3 covers 14 residues. This entry belongs to a study of blood T cell repertoires in COVID-19. The assay was immunoSEQ multiplex PCR, and TCRdb's table has in-frame clones only and misses some. The sample carries fewer than 350,000 clones, roughly 85% recorded once.

Source material: PBMCs or T cells enriched from blood (not recorded which). The genes are TRBV14 and TRBJ2-7, with 7 nucleotides matching TRBD2. This clonotype was obtained from a woman in her thirties who had been exposed to COVID-19. This CDR3 is CASRQRGTTYEQYF. Written as DNA, the CDR3 is TGTGCCAGCAGACAGCGGGGCACCACCTACGAGCAGTACTTC.